The sample holds one count of the clone carrying this T cell receptor (beta chain). This sample is part of a study of blood T cell repertoires in COVID-19. Background on the study: COVID-19 samples, acute and convalescent, were from the United States, Italy and Spain. The cDNA or gDNA used as material had been derived from T cells, B-cell-depleted T cells, or PBMCs.

Germline CDR1 and CDR2: MNHEY and SVGEGT. V lost 2 bases and J 2 bases, leaving 6 bases between the germline ends. The CDR3 runs to 13 residues. Study processing details: Estimates of nucleated cell counts were drawn from the amplification of reference gene primers. Clones were sequenced by immunoSEQ multiplex PCR, and TCRdb holds only the in-frame ones, with some missing. V, J and clone size are taken as reported in that table, and D and trimming were inferred from the DNA itself. The sample has about 75,000 clones, roughly 70% seen once; the top ten hold just over 2.5%. Sequenced sample: peripheral blood. The V and J genes are TRBV6-2 or TRBV6-3 and TRBJ1-2, with D tentatively TRBD1 (6 bases). The sequence derives from a human donor with acute or convalescent COVID-19. The donor label of this sample is uncertain. CDR3 nucleotide sequence: TGTGCCAGCAGTTACGACAGGAACTATGGCTACACCTTC. Amino acids: CASSYDRNYGYTF.